In its sample, the clone carrying this TCR beta chain was seen a few times. This specimen comes from a study of blood T cell repertoires in COVID-19. Per the germline V gene, CDR1 is MNHNS and CDR2 is SASEGT. The CDR3 is 13 residues long. V lost 2 bases and J 1 base, leaving 3 bases between the germline ends. The data were produced by immunoSEQ multiplex PCR, yet TCRdb's version contains in-frame clones alone and is incomplete. The sample includes about 110,000 clones, over 75% seen only once; the top ten take around 2%. The sample was peripheral blood. This receptor was taken from a human donor in a cohort sampled during active COVID-19. The J gene is TRBJ1-5, the V gene TRBV6-1, with D unclear. The CDR3 reads CASSELSNQPQHF. In DNA form, the CDR3 reads TGTGCCAGCAGTGAACTGAGCAATCAGCCCCAGCATTTT.